The clone carrying this TCR beta chain has just a few counts. No antigen is known for it. The data are from a study of identical twins. General study results and limits: Researchers caution that invariant MAIT and iNKT cells could partly confound zero-insertion analyses.

V lost 1 base to trimming and J lost 6 bases; unmatched junction nucleotides: 11. CDR3 size: 17 residues. Germline V gene data show CDR1 as SGHRS and CDR2 as YFSETQ. A universal primer binding site was introduced by template switching. The final cDNA contained unique molecular identifiers. TCRdb reprocessed the 5' RACE reads via MiXCR and lists one record per CDR3 protein. The top ten clones hold about 0.27% of a sample with around 1.7 million distinct CDR3 sequences, under 35% of them seen once. The material sequenced was cord blood. The rearrangement links TRBV5-1 to TRBJ2-1, with 9 bases identical to TRBD2. This sequence was found in a newborn girl in good health. In DNA, the CDR3 is TGCGCCAGCAGCTTGAGGGGACTAGAGACTAGCGGCAATGAGCAGTTCTTC. Protein product: CASSLRGLETSGNEQFF.